The rows below give T cell receptor beta chains drawn from one sample of a study of T-cell reconstitution after alpha-beta-depleted transplantation in children. TCRdb passed the PCR reads through MiXCR, listing each CDR3 protein once. Of hundreds of thousands of distinct CDR3 sequences in the sample, roughly 15% were seen once. Specimen: PBMCs from the stem cell graft donor, collected from the stem cell graft. Receptors originate from a human donor who donated a stem cell graft to a child with acute myeloid leukemia. The CDR3 runs from the conserved cysteine through the conserved F or W. The order of the fields is V gene, clone size, J gene, D gene, CDR3 DNA, CDR3 protein. The D gene is left open where the match is weak. Clone size is given for some rows only: seen once, a few or many times, or a class if the clone is expanded.

v_call: TRBV27
clone_size: many
j_call: TRBJ2-1
d_call: TRBD1
cdr3_nt: TGTGCCAGCAGCGACAGGGACTCCTACAATGAGCAGTTCTTC
cdr3_aa: CASSDRDSYNEQFF

v_call: TRBV10-3
clone_size: few
j_call: TRBJ2-5
d_call: -
cdr3_nt: TGTGCCATCAGGGACGAGGGGCAAGAGACCCAGTACTTC
cdr3_aa: CAIRDEGQETQYF

v_call: TRBV18
clone_size: -
j_call: TRBJ2-5
d_call: -
cdr3_nt: TGTGCCAGCTCAATACAAAGCAACCAAGAGACCCAGTACTTC
cdr3_aa: CASSIQSNQETQYF

v_call: TRBV7-7
clone_size: few
j_call: TRBJ2-5
d_call: TRBD1
cdr3_nt: TGTGCCAGCAGCTGGGGACTTACAGGGGGGATGTTTCAAGAGACCCAGTACTTC
cdr3_aa: CASSWGLTGGMFQETQYF

v_call: TRBV4-3
clone_size: many
j_call: TRBJ2-7
d_call: TRBD1
cdr3_nt: TGCGCCAGCAGCCAACCCTACGGTACCTCCACAGGGGACGTCGGCGAGCAGTACTTC
cdr3_aa: CASSQPYGTSTGDVGEQYF

v_call: TRBV5-2
clone_size: -
j_call: TRBJ2-2
d_call: -
cdr3_nt: TGTGCCAGCAACTCCCGGGACAGGGGGCTATTGATGGGACCCGGGGAGCTGTTTTTT
cdr3_aa: CASNSRDRGLLMGPGELFF

v_call: TRBV18
clone_size: -
j_call: TRBJ1-2
d_call: -
cdr3_nt: TGTGCCAGCTCACCGGGCGAAACGGGGACCTTC
cdr3_aa: CASSPGETGTF

v_call: TRBV3-1
clone_size: -
j_call: TRBJ2-3
d_call: -
cdr3_nt: TGTGCCAGCAGCCAAGAAGGGCTCCTTGCCACAGATACGCAGTATTTT
cdr3_aa: CASSQEGLLATDTQYF

v_call: TRBV10-3
clone_size: once
j_call: TRBJ2-3
d_call: -
cdr3_nt: TGTGCCACGCGAATACTAGAAACTACCACAGATACGCAGTATTTT
cdr3_aa: CATRILETTTDTQYF

v_call: TRBV27
clone_size: -
j_call: TRBJ2-5
d_call: -
cdr3_nt: TGTGCCAGCGGGGGGGCACGCAGCCAACTTGGGGAGACCCAGTACTTC
cdr3_aa: CASGGARSQLGETQYF

v_call: TRBV10-3
clone_size: many
j_call: TRBJ2-1
d_call: TRBD2
cdr3_nt: TGTGCCATCAGTGAGTCGACGCTAGCGGGAATCTCCTACAATGAGCAGTTCTTC
cdr3_aa: CAISESTLAGISYNEQFF

v_call: TRBV20-1
clone_size: many
j_call: TRBJ1-1
d_call: -
cdr3_nt: TGCAGTGCTAGCCGTGAGAACACTGAAGCTTTCTTT
cdr3_aa: CSASRENTEAFF

v_call: TRBV4-3
clone_size: -
j_call: TRBJ2-4
d_call: -
cdr3_nt: TGCGCCAGCAGTCCGGATCTAGCCAAAAACATTCAGTACTTC
cdr3_aa: CASSPDLAKNIQYF

v_call: TRBV29-1
clone_size: many
j_call: TRBJ1-2
d_call: TRBD1
cdr3_nt: TGCAGCGTCTGGGACAGTGCTAATGGCTACACCTTC
cdr3_aa: CSVWDSANGYTF

v_call: TRBV5-1
clone_size: -
j_call: TRBJ2-2
d_call: -
cdr3_nt: TGCGCCAGCAGCTTGGATACGGGGGGCAGGAACACCGGGGAGCTGTTTTTT
cdr3_aa: CASSLDTGGRNTGELFF

v_call: TRBV12-3/TRBV12-4
clone_size: -
j_call: TRBJ1-1
d_call: TRBD1
cdr3_nt: TGTGCCAGCAGTCTTCCTCAGGGGGGTCGGACTGAAGCTTTCTTT
cdr3_aa: CASSLPQGGRTEAFF

v_call: TRBV20-1
clone_size: many
j_call: TRBJ1-2
d_call: -
cdr3_nt: TGCAGTGCTAGACATGCTATACAGGGAGTCGCTAACTATGGCTACACCTTC
cdr3_aa: CSARHAIQGVANYGYTF

v_call: TRBV20-1
clone_size: many
j_call: TRBJ1-1
d_call: -
cdr3_nt: TGCAGTGCTAGAGATCTAAGGAAGGGCAGGGAAGCTTTCTTT
cdr3_aa: CSARDLRKGREAFF

v_call: TRBV5-1
clone_size: many
j_call: TRBJ2-3
d_call: TRBD2
cdr3_nt: TGCGCCAGCAGCTTGACGGACGGGGGGGATACGCAGTATTTT
cdr3_aa: CASSLTDGGDTQYF

v_call: TRBV11-1
clone_size: -
j_call: TRBJ2-3
d_call: TRBD2
cdr3_nt: TGTGCCAGCATCACCGGGACTAGCGGGTGGGGCAGAACAGATACGCAGTATTTT
cdr3_aa: CASITGTSGWGRTDTQYF

v_call: TRBV7-9
clone_size: few
j_call: TRBJ2-5
d_call: -
cdr3_nt: TGTGCCAGCAGCCCGTGGGATCAAGAGACCCAGTACTTC
cdr3_aa: CASSPWDQETQYF

v_call: TRBV29-1
clone_size: few
j_call: TRBJ2-5
d_call: -
cdr3_nt: TGCAGCGTTGAACAACGAATACGGCTGGAAGAGACCCAGTACTTC
cdr3_aa: CSVEQRIRLEETQYF

v_call: TRBV7-2
clone_size: many
j_call: TRBJ2-7
d_call: TRBD2
cdr3_nt: TGTGCCAGCAGCTTCGAGCTAGCGGGACCCTACGAGCAGTACTTC
cdr3_aa: CASSFELAGPYEQYF

v_call: TRBV27
clone_size: few
j_call: TRBJ2-3
d_call: -
cdr3_nt: TGTGCCGCGGGGGCGAACACAGATACGCAGTATTTT
cdr3_aa: CAAGANTDTQYF

v_call: TRBV15
clone_size: few
j_call: TRBJ1-4
d_call: -
cdr3_nt: TGTGCCACCAGCACAGTAGGAGGGGATGAAAAACTGTTTTTT
cdr3_aa: CATSTVGGDEKLFF

v_call: TRBV10-3
clone_size: many
j_call: TRBJ2-3
d_call: -
cdr3_nt: TGTGCCATCAGTGATCCGACAGCACTCACAGATACGCAGTATTTT
cdr3_aa: CAISDPTALTDTQYF

v_call: TRBV7-6
clone_size: -
j_call: TRBJ1-1
d_call: TRBD1
cdr3_nt: TGTGCCAGCAGCGTTACAGGGGTCACTGAAGCTTTCTTT
cdr3_aa: CASSVTGVTEAFF

v_call: TRBV7-9
clone_size: few
j_call: TRBJ1-4
d_call: TRBD1
cdr3_nt: TGTGCCAGCAGCTACACAGGGGGCGTTGGTGTCCTTGAAAAACTGTTTTTT
cdr3_aa: CASSYTGGVGVLEKLFF

v_call: TRBV7-8
clone_size: -
j_call: TRBJ2-7
d_call: -
cdr3_nt: TGTGCCAGCAGCTTAAAACGGAGCTACGAGCAGTACTTC
cdr3_aa: CASSLKRSYEQYF

v_call: TRBV29-1
clone_size: many
j_call: TRBJ2-5
d_call: -
cdr3_nt: TGCAGCGTCGAAGGGCAGTCGGGCGAGACCCAGTACTTC
cdr3_aa: CSVEGQSGETQYF

v_call: TRBV20-1
clone_size: many
j_call: TRBJ2-1
d_call: -
cdr3_nt: TGCAGTGCCCCTCTCCGGGACACCGAGCAGTTCTTC
cdr3_aa: CSAPLRDTEQFF

v_call: TRBV5-1
clone_size: -
j_call: TRBJ2-1
d_call: TRBD2
cdr3_nt: TGCGCCAGCAGCCTCCAAACTAGCGGGGGGAACTACAATGAGCAGTTCTTC
cdr3_aa: CASSLQTSGGNYNEQFF

v_call: TRBV5-1
clone_size: few
j_call: TRBJ2-1
d_call: -
cdr3_nt: TGCGCCAGCAGCTTGGTCCGGTTGGGCTCCTACAATGAGCAGTTCTTC
cdr3_aa: CASSLVRLGSYNEQFF

v_call: TRBV12-3/TRBV12-4
clone_size: -
j_call: TRBJ1-3
d_call: TRBD1
cdr3_nt: TGTGCCAGCAGAAGTACAGGGGGAGGTGGAAACACCATATATTTT
cdr3_aa: CASRSTGGGGNTIYF

v_call: TRBV7-2
clone_size: many
j_call: TRBJ2-4
d_call: -
cdr3_nt: TGTGCCAGCAGCTTGTCCCCGTGGGAAGCCAAAAACATTCAGTACTTC
cdr3_aa: CASSLSPWEAKNIQYF

v_call: TRBV12-3/TRBV12-4
clone_size: many
j_call: TRBJ1-1
d_call: -
cdr3_nt: TGTGCCAGCAGTTCATACTCAGGGGCTCCTGAAGCTTTCTTT
cdr3_aa: CASSSYSGAPEAFF

v_call: TRBV4-3
clone_size: few
j_call: TRBJ1-5
d_call: -
cdr3_nt: TGCGCCAGCAGCCAATATGCATCTGTAGAGGGAAGTCAGCCCCAGCATTTT
cdr3_aa: CASSQYASVEGSQPQHF

v_call: TRBV5-6
clone_size: few
j_call: TRBJ2-5
d_call: TRBD1
cdr3_nt: TGTGCCAGCCAAACGACAGGGGCCCTACAAGAGACCCAGTACTTC
cdr3_aa: CASQTTGALQETQYF

v_call: TRBV12-3/TRBV12-4
clone_size: few
j_call: TRBJ2-4
d_call: TRBD2
cdr3_nt: TGTGCCAGCAACCTAGCGGGGGGGCCCAGTAACATTCAGTACTTC
cdr3_aa: CASNLAGGPSNIQYF

v_call: TRBV12-3/TRBV12-4
clone_size: -
j_call: TRBJ2-5
d_call: -
cdr3_nt: TGTGCCAGCAGTTTAGGGAGCGGACGGGGACTCAAGAAAACCCAGTACTTC
cdr3_aa: CASSLGSGRGLKKTQYF

v_call: TRBV7-8
clone_size: -
j_call: TRBJ1-5
d_call: -
cdr3_nt: TGTGCCAGCAGCTTAGCCGTGGGGACCTATAGCAATCAGCCCCAGCATTTT
cdr3_aa: CASSLAVGTYSNQPQHF

v_call: TRBV4-1
clone_size: few
j_call: TRBJ1-1
d_call: -
cdr3_nt: TGCGCCAGCAGCCAAGTACGAGGGGAGTTGGGGATGAACACTGAAGCTTTCTTT
cdr3_aa: CASSQVRGELGMNTEAFF

v_call: TRBV20-1
clone_size: many
j_call: TRBJ2-7
d_call: TRBD1
cdr3_nt: TGCAGTGCTAGAGTGGGACAGGGGGGGAGCTCCTACGAGCAGTACTTC
cdr3_aa: CSARVGQGGSSYEQYF

v_call: TRBV20-1
clone_size: many
j_call: TRBJ1-3
d_call: -
cdr3_nt: TGCAGTGCTCCGAGCGTAGGCGACTCTGGAAACACCATATATTTT
cdr3_aa: CSAPSVGDSGNTIYF

v_call: TRBV18
clone_size: few
j_call: TRBJ2-7
d_call: TRBD1
cdr3_nt: TGTGCCAGCTCGGACATGACAGGGGCCTACGAGCAGTACTTC
cdr3_aa: CASSDMTGAYEQYF

v_call: TRBV20-1
clone_size: many
j_call: TRBJ2-1
d_call: -
cdr3_nt: TGCAGTGCTAGGCAGGGTACATCCTACAATGAGCAGTTCTTC
cdr3_aa: CSARQGTSYNEQFF

v_call: TRBV20-1
clone_size: -
j_call: TRBJ1-5
d_call: -
cdr3_nt: TGCAGTGCTAGAGATTTTGGCAGGGGAAATCAGCCCCAGCATTTT
cdr3_aa: CSARDFGRGNQPQHF

v_call: TRBV20-1
clone_size: many
j_call: TRBJ2-5
d_call: -
cdr3_nt: TGCAGTGCTAGGTGGGGGGAAGAGACCCAGTACTTC
cdr3_aa: CSARWGEETQYF

v_call: TRBV12-3/TRBV12-4
clone_size: few
j_call: TRBJ2-7
d_call: -
cdr3_nt: TGTGCCAGCAGTTTTAAGGGCGTCCTAAAGGGGTCCTACGAGCAGTACTTC
cdr3_aa: CASSFKGVLKGSYEQYF

v_call: TRBV5-4
clone_size: many
j_call: TRBJ2-3
d_call: -
cdr3_nt: TGTGCCAGCAGCTTTGAGGGGGGGCACACAGATACGCAGTATTTT
cdr3_aa: CASSFEGGHTDTQYF

v_call: TRBV20-1
clone_size: -
j_call: TRBJ2-7
d_call: -
cdr3_nt: TGCAGTGCGGCTGGACAGCGGAATTCCTACGAGCAGTACTTC
cdr3_aa: CSAAGQRNSYEQYF

v_call: TRBV24-1
clone_size: -
j_call: TRBJ2-2
d_call: -
cdr3_nt: TGTGCCACCAGTGATTTATTCGGAAGGAACACCGGGGAGCTGTTTTTT
cdr3_aa: CATSDLFGRNTGELFF

v_call: TRBV29-1
clone_size: many
j_call: TRBJ2-6
d_call: -
cdr3_nt: TGCAGCGTTGCCTTCTCTGGGGCCAACGTCCTGACTTTC
cdr3_aa: CSVAFSGANVLTF

v_call: TRBV7-2
clone_size: many
j_call: TRBJ2-3
d_call: TRBD2
cdr3_nt: TGTGCCAGCAGCCCAGCGGGGGGGCGCACAGATACGCAGTATTTT
cdr3_aa: CASSPAGGRTDTQYF

v_call: TRBV9
clone_size: -
j_call: TRBJ2-1
d_call: -
cdr3_nt: TGTGCCAGCAGCGCGATATACAATGAGCAGTTCTTC
cdr3_aa: CASSAIYNEQFF